Described below is a single TCR beta chain sequence and its context. Its antigen is currently unknown. The authors ran a second PCR of roughly 6 to 12 cycles using a sample-barcoded 5' primer and a J-beta primer mix. Every cDNA molecule bore a tag from a template-switch adaptor containing 12 random nucleotides. TCRdb reprocessed the 5' RACE reads via MiXCR and lists one record per CDR3 protein. Of hundreds of thousands of distinct CDR3 sequences listed, more than 40% were seen once; the top ten hold about 19%. The sample is drawn from a study of blood T cells in healthy people across ages. Looking at the study overall: With template switching, about one barcoded beta molecule was captured per two T cells.

Findings and caveats of the study: Long-lived and aged donors differed, with more naive CD4+ cells and higher diversity in the long-lived.

The sequenced sample consisted of blood. The sequence came from a man between 60 and 75 years old in good health.

CDR3 protein: CASSLEDRVYGGYTF. The CDR3, as DNA: TGTGCCAGCAGCCTTGAGGACAGGGTCTATGGTGGCTACACCTTC. The chain couples TRBV2 to TRBJ1-2; TRBD1 agrees at 8 bases. Germline V gives CDR1 SNHLY, CDR2 FYNNEI. The trim removed 6 bases at V and 7 bases at J, leaving 13 bases unmatched. The CDR3 has 15 amino acids. Combining the CDR3 with reference TRBV2 and TRBJ1-2 gives the whole variable domain EPEVTQTPSHQVTQMGQEVILRCVPISNHLYFYWYRQILGQKVEFLVSFYNNEISEKSEIFDDQFSVERPDGSNFTLKIRSTKLEDSAMYFCASSLEDRVYGGYTFGSGTRLTVV.